This T cell receptor (beta chain) was sequenced in a study of response to subunit inactivated influenza vaccine (dated by TCRdb to 2017 to 2018). Background for the entire study: Deep quantitative T cell receptor repertoire profiling was used in the study to track responses to a trivalent subunit inactivated influenza vaccine.

The time point label of this sample denotes: around 42 days after influenza vaccine administration. Overall results and qualifications from the work: The authors proposed that each seasonal influenza vaccination may bring in only a limited number of new T cells.

The library came from RT-PCR. For sequencing, an Illumina HiSeq 2500 was employed. TCRdb reran the public reads through fastp at Q25 and MiXCR, keeping productive beta chains. Each record represents a unique CDR3 protein, reported with the most common genes and DNA among its rows. The sample data list over 400,000 distinct CDR3 sequences, and 11% of these were observed just once. 9.5% to 15% of the sample rests with the top ten. The sample holds many counts of this clonotype. Its antigen is not yet known. No quality values exist for individual bases; no much larger clone is one base distant. The input for sequencing was PBMCs from blood, taken about 6 weeks after vaccination. The origin of this receptor is a man aged 50 or older who received an inactivated influenza vaccine. Donor details come from another sample of the same person, matched by shared clones.

The sequenced DNA is TGCAGCGTTGAAAGAATAGCGGGAAGCACAGATACGCAGTATTTT. The encoded protein is CSVERIAGSTDTQYF. This chain joins TRBV29-1 to TRBJ2-3; TRBD2 agrees with 8 junctional bases. Including cysteine and phenylalanine, the CDR3 has 15 amino acids. Just CDR3 DNA is preserved here, 45 bases in frame from base 1. Via the germline V gene, CDR1 is SQVTM and CDR2 ANQGSEA. The germline V and J ends show losses of 2 bases and 0 bases respectively, and no gene match explains 4 bases of the junction.